This passage covers 2 T cell receptor beta chains from one sample sequenced in a study of response to subunit inactivated influenza vaccine (dated by TCRdb to the late 2010s). The library was made by RT-PCR. The instrument given in TCRdb is Illumina HiSeq 2500. TCRdb reprocessed the public reads (quality trimming at Q25 with fastp, clone calling with MiXCR) and kept in-frame beta chains. Here each entry gathers all rows of one CDR3 protein and keeps the most common genes and DNA. The sample data list approximately 520,000 distinct CDR3 sequences, and more than 15% of these were observed just once. Jointly, the top ten make up roughly 3.1% of the sample. The sample in question was CD4+ T cells sorted from PBMCs, obtained around 25 months after vaccination. Source of these receptors: a man in his fifties or sixties who received an inactivated influenza vaccine. Donor details come from another sample of the same person, matched by shared clones.

This clonotype was detected a few times. The chain has TRBV28 and TRBJ2-7; 8 bases are a match to TRBD2. V lost 6 bases, J lost 5 bases, and 12 bases stayed unmatched. The CDR3 contains 15 residues. Looked up from germline, CDR1 is MDHEN and CDR2 is SYDVKM. The CDR3 reads CASRGFGRADDEQYF. The CDR3 DNA reads TGTGCCAGCAGGGGGTTCGGGAGGGCCGATGACGAGCAGTACTTC.

The CDR3 here is CASSLSLAAPSTDTQYF. The CDR3, as DNA: TGTGCCAGCAGTTTAAGTCTAGCGGCCCCTAGCACAGATACGCAGTATTTT. This chain uses TRBV12-3 or TRBV12-4 with TRBJ2-3, with TRBD2 matching over 7 bases. J was trimmed by 0 bases and V by 2 bases; bases with no gene match: 8. This CDR3 is 17 amino acids long.